The table lists the clone carrying this T cell receptor beta chain with a count of one. Its antigen is still unknown. The data were taken from a study of prognosis after radiotherapy for stage I lung cancer. About the study: Without exception, patients with non-small cell lung cancer were deemed medically inoperable. A few patients developed post-radiotherapy distant metastases at median roughly seven months; about 15 had no significant progression. Squamous cell carcinoma affected six to eight patients, adenocarcinoma 11 to 12. Study findings and constraints: Median unique TCR clones dropped from around 10,000 to 6,900 after stereotactic body radiation therapy.

CDR1 and CDR2 from the germline V gene are KGHDR and SFDVKD. Trimming stripped 9 bases from V and 0 bases from J, with 13 bases between. The CDR3 covers 15 residues. The authors amplified TCR beta CDR3 from genomic DNA using two-round multiplex PCR. First-round PCR amplification was performed with primers specific to each TRBV and TRBJ gene. TCRdb re-called the multiplex PCR reads through MiXCR, storing one row per CDR3 protein. Of tens of thousands of distinct CDR3 sequences listed, approximately 44% are singletons. The TCR originated in a donor at least 50 years old with non-small cell lung cancer. This chain connects TRBV24-1 to TRBJ2-2; D gene uncertain. The starting material was PBMCs, obtained before or after stereotactic body radiation therapy (not recorded which). CDR3 in amino acids: CATANSVPNTGELFF. For the CDR3, the DNA is TGTGCCACCGCCAACAGCGTCCCGAACACCGGGGAGCTGTTTTTT.